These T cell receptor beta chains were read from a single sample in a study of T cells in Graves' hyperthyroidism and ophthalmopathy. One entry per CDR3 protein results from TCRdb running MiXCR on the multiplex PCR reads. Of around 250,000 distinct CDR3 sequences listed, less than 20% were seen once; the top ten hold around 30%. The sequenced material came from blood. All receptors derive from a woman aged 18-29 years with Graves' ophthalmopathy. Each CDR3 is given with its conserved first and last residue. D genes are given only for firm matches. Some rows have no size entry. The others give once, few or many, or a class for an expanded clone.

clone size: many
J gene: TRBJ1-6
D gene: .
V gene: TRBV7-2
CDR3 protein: CASSLTRLSSPLHF
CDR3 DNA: TGTGCCAGCAGCTTAACGCGACTTTCTTCACCCCTCCACTTT

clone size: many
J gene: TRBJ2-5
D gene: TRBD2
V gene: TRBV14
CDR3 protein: CASSPRPGLGQETQYF
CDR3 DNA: TGTGCCAGCAGCCCACGACCGGGACTAGGGCAAGAGACCCAGTACTTC

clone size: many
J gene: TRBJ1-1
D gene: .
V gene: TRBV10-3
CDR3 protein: CAISDRDMNTEAFF
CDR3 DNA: TGTGCCATCAGTGACCGGGACATGAACACTGAAGCTTTCTTT

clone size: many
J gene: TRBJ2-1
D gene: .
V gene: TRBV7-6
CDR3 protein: CASSLATGSSYNEQFF
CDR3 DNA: TGTGCCAGCAGCTTAGCGACGGGAAGCTCCTACAATGAGCAGTTCTTC

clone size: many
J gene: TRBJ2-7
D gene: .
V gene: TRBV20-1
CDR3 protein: CSFPRPRSYEQYF
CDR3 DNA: TGCAGTTTTCCGCGCCCTCGTTCTTACGAGCAGTACTTC

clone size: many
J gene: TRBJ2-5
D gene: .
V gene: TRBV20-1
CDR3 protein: CSARPGTGANQETQYF
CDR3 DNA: TGCAGTGCTAGACCGGGGACGGGGGCAAACCAAGAGACCCAGTACTTC

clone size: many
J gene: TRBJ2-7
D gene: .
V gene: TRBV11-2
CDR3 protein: CASSPLMGQTYEQYF
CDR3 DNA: TGTGCCAGCAGCCCCCTTATGGGGCAGACCTACGAGCAGTACTTC

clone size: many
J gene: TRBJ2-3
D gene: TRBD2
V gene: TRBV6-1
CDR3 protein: CASGTSGGSDTQYF
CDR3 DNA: TGTGCCAGCGGGACTAGCGGGGGGTCAGATACGCAGTATTTT

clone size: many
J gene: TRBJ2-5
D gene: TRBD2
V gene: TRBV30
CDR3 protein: CAWSFRGGQETQYF
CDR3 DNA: TGTGCCTGGAGTTTCCGGGGGGGCCAAGAGACCCAGTACTTC

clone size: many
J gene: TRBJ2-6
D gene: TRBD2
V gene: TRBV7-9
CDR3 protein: CASSLQRGSGANVLTF
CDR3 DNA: TGTGCCAGCAGCCTACAGCGGGGATCTGGGGCCAACGTCCTGACTTTC

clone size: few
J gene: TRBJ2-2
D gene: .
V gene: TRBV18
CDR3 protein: CASSPPSRGSNGELFF
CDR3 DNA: TGTGCCAGCTCACCACCGTCGCGGGGCAGTAACGGGGAGCTGTTTTTT

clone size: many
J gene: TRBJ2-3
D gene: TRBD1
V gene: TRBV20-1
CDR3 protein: CSARGVQGGTDTQYF
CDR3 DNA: TGCAGTGCTAGAGGGGTGCAGGGGGGCACAGATACGCAGTATTTT

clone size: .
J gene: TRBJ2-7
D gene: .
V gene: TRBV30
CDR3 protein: CAWTTGSEQYF
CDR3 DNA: TGTGCCTGGACAACGGGCAGTGAGCAGTACTTC

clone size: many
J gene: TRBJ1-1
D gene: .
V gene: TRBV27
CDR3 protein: CASRLGGRTEAFF
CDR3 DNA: TGTGCCAGCAGATTAGGGGGTCGCACTGAAGCTTTCTTT

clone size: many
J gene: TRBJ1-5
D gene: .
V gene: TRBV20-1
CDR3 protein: CSARDSNQPQHF
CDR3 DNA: TGCAGTGCTAGAGACAGCAATCAGCCCCAGCATTTT

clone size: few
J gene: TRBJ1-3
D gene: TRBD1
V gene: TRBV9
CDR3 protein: CASSVGGQGKGNTIYF
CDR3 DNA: TGTGCCAGCAGCGTAGGGGGACAGGGTAAAGGAAACACCATATATTTT

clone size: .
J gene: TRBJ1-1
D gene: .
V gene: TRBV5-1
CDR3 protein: CASSAERGMNTEAFF
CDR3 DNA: TGCGCCAGCAGCGCGGAACGTGGGATGAACACTGAAGCTTTCTTT

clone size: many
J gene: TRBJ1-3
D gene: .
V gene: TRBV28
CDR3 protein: CASSEGGGNTIYF
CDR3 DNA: TGTGCCAGCAGTGAGGGGGGCGGAAACACCATATATTTT

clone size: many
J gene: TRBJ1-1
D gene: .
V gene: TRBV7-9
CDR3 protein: CASSVRTVEAFF
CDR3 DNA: TGTGCCAGCAGCGTACGGACGGTCGAAGCTTTCTTT

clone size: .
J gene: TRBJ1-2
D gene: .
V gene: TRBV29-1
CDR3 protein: CSGFISNYGYTF
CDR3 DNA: TGCAGCGGGTTTATTTCTAACTATGGCTACACCTTC

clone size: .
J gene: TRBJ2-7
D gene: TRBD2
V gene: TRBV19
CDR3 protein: CASSGRPSYEQYF
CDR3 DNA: TGTGCCAGTAGCGGGAGGCCCTCCTACGAGCAGTACTTC

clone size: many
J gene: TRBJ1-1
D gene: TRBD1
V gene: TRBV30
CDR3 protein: CAWSLRQGDTEAFF
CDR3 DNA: TGTGCCTGGAGTCTTAGACAGGGAGACACTGAAGCTTTCTTT

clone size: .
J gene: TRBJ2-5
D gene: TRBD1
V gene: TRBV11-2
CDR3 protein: CASSLAQGAQYF
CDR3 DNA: TGTGCCAGCAGCTTAGCCCAGGGGGCCCAGTACTTC

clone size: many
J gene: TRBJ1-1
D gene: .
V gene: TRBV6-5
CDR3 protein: CASSYSVGNTEAFF
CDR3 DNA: TGTGCCAGCAGTTACTCCGTGGGAAACACTGAAGCTTTCTTT

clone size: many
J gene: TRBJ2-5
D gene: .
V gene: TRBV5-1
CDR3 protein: CASSFGAGPRETQYF
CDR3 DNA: TGCGCCAGCAGCTTTGGGGCAGGGCCCAGGGAGACCCAGTACTTC

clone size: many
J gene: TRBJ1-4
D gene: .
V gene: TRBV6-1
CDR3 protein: CASSPSRRLSFEKLFF
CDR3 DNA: TGTGCCAGCAGTCCCTCCCGAAGGTTATCATTTGAAAAACTGTTTTTT

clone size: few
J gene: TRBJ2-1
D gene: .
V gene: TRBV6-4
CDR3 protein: CASSVQWSSYNEQFF
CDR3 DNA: TGTGCCAGCAGTGTACAATGGAGCTCCTACAATGAGCAGTTCTTC

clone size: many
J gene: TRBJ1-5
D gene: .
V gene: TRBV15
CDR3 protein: CATSKDGSSNQPQHF
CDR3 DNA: TGTGCCACCAGCAAAGACGGCTCTAGCAATCAGCCCCAGCATTTT

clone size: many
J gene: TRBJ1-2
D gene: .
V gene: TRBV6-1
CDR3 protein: CASSYARSPEGYTF
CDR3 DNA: TGTGCCAGCAGTTACGCTAGATCCCCGGAGGGCTACACCTTC

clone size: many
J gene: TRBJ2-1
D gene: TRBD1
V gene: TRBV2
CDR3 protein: CASSAGQGAAISSYNEQFF
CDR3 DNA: TGTGCCAGCAGTGCTGGACAGGGGGCCGCGATATCCTCCTACAATGAGCAGTTCTTC

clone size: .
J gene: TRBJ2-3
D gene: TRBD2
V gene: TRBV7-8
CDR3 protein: CASSLEASGTDTQYF
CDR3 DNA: TGTGCCAGCAGCTTAGAGGCTAGCGGGACAGATACGCAGTATTTT

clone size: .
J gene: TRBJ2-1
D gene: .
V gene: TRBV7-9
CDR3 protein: CASSPRRGSNNEQFF
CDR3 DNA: TGTGCCAGCAGCCCAAGGAGGGGGAGCAACAATGAGCAGTTCTTC

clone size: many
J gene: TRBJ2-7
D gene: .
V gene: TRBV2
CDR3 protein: CASRAGGRNEQYF
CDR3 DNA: TGTGCCAGCAGAGCCGGGGGCCGGAACGAGCAGTACTTC

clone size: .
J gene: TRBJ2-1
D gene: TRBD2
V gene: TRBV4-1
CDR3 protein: CASSQGRGGSPNEQFF
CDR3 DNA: TGCGCCAGCAGCCAAGGTCGGGGCGGGAGTCCCAATGAGCAGTTCTTC

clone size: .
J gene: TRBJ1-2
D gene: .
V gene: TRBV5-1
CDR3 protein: CASTSDSPRGGYTF
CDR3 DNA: TGCGCCAGCACCTCGGACAGCCCACGGGGGGGCTACACCTTC

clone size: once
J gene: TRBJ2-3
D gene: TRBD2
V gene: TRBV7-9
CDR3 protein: CASSLEGTSGSITDTQYF
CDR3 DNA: TGTGCCAGCAGCTTAGAAGGGACTAGCGGGAGTATCACAGATACGCAGTATTTT

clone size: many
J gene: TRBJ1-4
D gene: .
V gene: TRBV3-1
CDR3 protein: CASSQDGRGVEKLFF
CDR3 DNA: TGTGCCAGCAGCCAAGATGGCAGGGGAGTGGAAAAACTGTTTTTT

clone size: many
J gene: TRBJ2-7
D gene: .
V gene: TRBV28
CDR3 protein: CASSLLGSHYEQYF
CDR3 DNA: TGTGCCAGCAGTTTATTGGGTAGCCACTACGAGCAGTACTTC

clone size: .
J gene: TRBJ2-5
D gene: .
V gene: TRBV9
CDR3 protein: CASSVGSSHVGETQYF
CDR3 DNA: TGTGCCAGCAGCGTAGGCAGCTCCCATGTTGGGGAGACCCAGTACTTC

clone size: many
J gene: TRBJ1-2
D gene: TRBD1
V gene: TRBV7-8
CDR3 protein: CASRPRTGWGGYTF
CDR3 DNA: TGTGCCAGCAGACCGAGGACAGGGTGGGGTGGCTACACCTTC

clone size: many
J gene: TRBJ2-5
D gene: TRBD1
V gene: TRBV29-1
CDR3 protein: CSAGQGYQETQYF
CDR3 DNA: TGCAGCGCCGGACAGGGTTACCAAGAGACCCAGTACTTC

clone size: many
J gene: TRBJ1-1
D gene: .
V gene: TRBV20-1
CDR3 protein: CSATTTFMNTEAFF
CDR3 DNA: TGCAGTGCTACTACGACATTCATGAACACTGAAGCTTTCTTT

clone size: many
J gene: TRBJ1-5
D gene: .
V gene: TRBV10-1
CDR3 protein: CASISNQPQHF
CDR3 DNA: TGCGCCAGCATCAGCAATCAGCCCCAGCATTTT

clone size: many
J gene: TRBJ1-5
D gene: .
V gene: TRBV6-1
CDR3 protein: CASGKGSSNQPQHF
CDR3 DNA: TGTGCCAGCGGGAAGGGAAGTAGCAATCAGCCCCAGCATTTT

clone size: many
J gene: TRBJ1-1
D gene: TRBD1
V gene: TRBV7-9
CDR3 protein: CASSYSTGVNTEAFF
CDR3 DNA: TGTGCCAGCAGCTACTCGACAGGGGTGAACACTGAAGCTTTCTTT

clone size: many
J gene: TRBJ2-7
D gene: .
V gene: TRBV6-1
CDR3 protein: CATRAGPTPYEQYF
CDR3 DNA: TGTGCCACCAGAGCCGGTCCTACCCCCTACGAGCAGTACTTC